This entry concerns a single TCR beta chain. No antigen is known for it. The sample holds no much larger clone one base away, and base qualities are not on file. These data originate in a study of human T cells and chemical hapten exposure (dated by TCRdb to 2020 to 2023). About the full investigation: For sensitization, 2% DPC in acetone was applied to a 2 cm by 2 cm area of upper inner arm skin. For TCR sequencing, blood came from 25 to 35 alopecia patients at anywhere from one to four time points (pre-sensitization, 2, 6 and 24 weeks). Patient blood was sampled pre-sensitization (week 0) and at 2, 6 and about 24 weeks after DPC sensitization. Throughout the study period of around 25 weeks, patients also received therapeutic DPC doses to the scalp every week. The mostly female patient cohort included alopecia areata with under or over 50% scalp involvement, alopecia totalis and alopecia universalis. Libraries were pooled for sequencing, and per-sample TCR yields varied mainly because of small differences in library volumes within the pool. Patch testing was done on the upper back using Finn chambers containing 0.01% DPC, and results were scored after 6 days according to International Contact Dermatitis Research Group standards. Both TCR alpha and TCR beta chains were sequenced from each blood RNA sample. This study followed changes in the peripheral blood TCR repertoire in vivo during primary and secondary sensitization of alopecia patients to the hapten diphenylcyclopropenone (DPC).

Results and caveats for the whole study, not just this receptor: Expanded TCRs formed significantly more large CDR3 similarity clusters than pre-sensitization or healthy control sets, consistent with antigen-driven responses. A positive correlation was found between the number of PT1 expanded TCRs and patch test score, with significance reached at thresholds 8, 16 and 32 but not 4. DPC sensitization did not change the number of TCRs with a frequency above 1 in 1000, and there was no evidence of changes in global repertoire structure. Repeated subsampling changed both the strength of the expansion versus patch-test correlation and the threshold at which the correlation became significant. Because all patients had alopecia, a presumed autoimmune disease, the immune response of the patients might differ from that of healthy individuals.

Library preparation was by RACE. The sequencer listed for this sample is NextSeq 500. During library preparation, unique molecular identifiers were attached to individual cDNA molecules so that TCRs could be counted in a quantitative, reproducible way. As for the original processing: A median of about 87,000 TCRs per sample was observed, with a range of about 20,000 to 750,000. The Decombinator software suite was used to annotate the V, J and CDR3 of the TCR reads. For PS versus PT1 abundance plots, all samples were subsampled to the same number of TCRs (28,000). TCRs were defined as expanded if absent before sensitization and observed at least eight times at the 2-week time point. TCRdb took the public reads, trimmed them with fastp at Q25, ran MiXCR for clone calling and kept in-frame beta chains. Here each entry gathers all rows of one CDR3 protein and keeps the most common genes and DNA. TCRdb assigned the V and J calls; the authors' analysis was not used. In this sample the table shows about 52,000 distinct CDR3 sequences, approximately 11% of which occur a single time. The ten largest clones take up around 1.8% of the sample.

The time point label for this specimen denotes: patch test 1, 2 weeks after DPC sensitization. In light of the paper, this sample's treatment or condition label describes: therapeutic diphenylcyclopropenone sensitization with weekly scalp DPC. Unfractionated whole blood was collected in Tempus Blood RNA tubes, and total RNA was extracted from that blood. At every patch-test visit, the blood draw took place before the patch test was put on. Patients were eligible if aged 18 to 70, diagnosed with alopecia and judged suitable for DPC therapy, and pregnant patients were excluded. CDR1 and CDR2 (MNHNS, SASEGT) derive from the germline V gene. The CDR3 has 13 amino acids, counting the end cysteine and phenylalanine. Of the read, only the CDR3 DNA is kept; its 39 bases are in frame from base 1. Trimming removed 2 bases from V and 1 base from J, leaving 5 bases between the germline ends.

This TCR was sampled from a woman in her thirties or forties with alopecia areata. Some clones in this sample may be carry-over from other donors' samples. This material consisted of whole blood, taken in connection with sensitization to the hapten diphenylcyclopropenone (DPC). In this chain, TRBV6-1 is recombined with TRBJ1-1, with an unclear D gene assignment. The DNA reads as follows: TGTGCCAGCAGTGAACAGGCGAACACTGAAGCTTTCTTT. It is translated as CASSEQANTEAFF.